Each of the 9 T cell receptor beta chains below was sequenced from the same sample in a study of early T cells in non-severe SARS-CoV-2 infection. TCRdb itself ran the 5' RACE reads through MiXCR, one entry per CDR3 protein. The data show 45,000 to 60,000 distinct CDR3 sequences, about a tenth seen once. The sequenced sample consisted of whole blood. These receptor sequences come from an adult who was a healthcare worker with PCR-confirmed SARS-CoV-2 infection or an uninfected control (not recorded which).

CDR3 nucleotide sequence: TGTGCCAGCAGCTTGACTAGCAACGAGCAGTTCTTC. Amino acids: CASSLTSNEQFF. The rearrangement links TRBV7-9 to TRBJ2-1; 7 nucleotides align to TRBD2. The length of the CDR3 is 12 residues. Germline V lookup: CDR1 SEHNR, CDR2 FQNEAQ (reference sequence). J gave up 10 bases and V 3 bases, and 3 bases lay outside the gene matches.

This clonotype is medium-sized in the sample. This sequence joins TRBV7-6 and TRBJ2-3; D unresolved. The germline V gene has CDR1 SGHVS and CDR2 FNYEAQ. This CDR3 is built from 12 residues. V was pared by 5 bases and J by 6 bases, with 9 bases between. The CDR3, as DNA: TGTGCCAGCAGCGTAATGGCGGATACGCAGTATTTT. Its protein product is CASSVMADTQYF.

This clonotype came up many times. The genes are TRBV9 and TRBJ1-6; D perhaps matches TRBD1 (5 bases). CDR1 is SGDLS, CDR2 YYNGEE, per germline. The CDR3 runs to 14 residues. The V end lost 2 bases, the J end lost 9 bases, and 12 bases lay between the germline ends. CDR3 in DNA: TGTGCCAGCAGCGTCGGCAGGGAGCGTTCACCCCTCCACTTT. Protein sequence: CASSVGRERSPLHF. The variable domain in full, with the rest retrieved from reference TRBV9 and TRBJ1-6, is DSGVTQTPKHLITATGQRVTLRCSPRSGDLSVYWYQQSLDQGLQFLIQYYNGEERAKGNILERFSAQQFPDLHSELNLSSLELGDSALYFCASSVGRERSPLHFGNGTRLTVT.

The V and J genes are TRBV29-1 and TRBJ1-1, with a possible D match to TRBD1 (5 bases). The CDR3 spans 13 residues. V lost 6 bases and J 2 bases, leaving 13 bases between the germline ends. Germline CDR1 SQVTM, CDR2 ANQGSEA. The CDR3 bases are TGCAGCGTCGGGGGGAGACTAAACACTGAAGCTTTCTTT. Amino acids: CSVGGRLNTEAFF.

In this sample, this clonotype turned up many times. J is TRBJ1-1 and V is TRBV28; no definite D call. The V end lost 7 bases, the J end lost 2 bases, and 5 bases lay between the germline ends. Per the germline V gene, CDR1 is MDHEN and CDR2 is SYDVKM. The CDR3 runs to 11 residues. The CDR3 DNA is TGTGCCAGCAAGGAAAACACTGAAGCTTTCTTT. Its protein product is CASKENTEAFF.

The chain carries TRBV4-1 and TRBJ1-2; 7 nucleotides match TRBD1. Trimming cost V 1 base and J 3 bases; bases outside gene matches: 17. The CDR3 has 19 residues. Germline CDR1 is MGHRA and CDR2 is YSYEKL. The CDR3: CASSQGGKLPGQQHYGYTF. CDR3 DNA: TGCGCCAGCAGCCAAGGAGGCAAACTTCCGGGACAGCAACACTATGGCTACACCTTC.

This clonotype showed up just a few times. The CDR3 DNA follows: TGCGCCAGCAGCTCAGGGTACGGTTCACCCCTCCACTTT. It is translated as CASSSGYGSPLHF. The rearrangement joins TRBV5-1 to TRBJ1-6; D might be TRBD1 (5 bases). The CDR3 is made up of 13 amino acids. Trimming cost V 3 bases and J 9 bases, with 10 bases left between them. CDR1 and CDR2 from the germline V gene are SGHRS and YFSETQ.

This clonotype was seen repeatedly, ten times or more. The rearrangement uses TRBV6-5 and TRBJ1-1; D uncertain. Trimming left V 5 bases short and J 1 base short, with 11 bases between. This CDR3 has 14 residues. Germline CDR1 and CDR2: MNHEY and SVGAGI. CDR3 in DNA: TGTGCCAGCAGTAACCACGGAGGGAACACTGAAGCTTTCTTT. This codes for CASSNHGGNTEAFF.

This clonotype was seen only a few times. V and J are TRBV4-1 and TRBJ2-7; D unresolved. Germline V gives CDR1 MGHRA, CDR2 YSYEKL. This CDR3 is 13 amino acids long. The germline V and J ends were trimmed by 1 base and 7 bases, with 11 bases remaining between them. The CDR3 spells CASSQGPLGEQYF. CDR3 in DNA: TGCGCCAGCAGCCAAGGACCCTTAGGGGAGCAGTACTTC.